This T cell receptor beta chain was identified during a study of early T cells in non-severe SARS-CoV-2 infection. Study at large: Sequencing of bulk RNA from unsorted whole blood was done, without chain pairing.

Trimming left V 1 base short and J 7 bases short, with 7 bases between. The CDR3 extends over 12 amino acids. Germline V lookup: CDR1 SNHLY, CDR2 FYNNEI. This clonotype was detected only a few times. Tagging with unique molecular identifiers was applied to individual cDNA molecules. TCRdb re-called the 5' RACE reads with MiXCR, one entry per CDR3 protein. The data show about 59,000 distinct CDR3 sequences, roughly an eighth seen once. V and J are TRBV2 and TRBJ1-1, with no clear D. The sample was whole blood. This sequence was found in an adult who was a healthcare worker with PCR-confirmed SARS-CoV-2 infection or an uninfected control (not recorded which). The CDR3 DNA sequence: TGTGCCAGCAGTGAAGGGCGGAGTGAAGCTTTCTTT. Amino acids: CASSEGRSEAFF. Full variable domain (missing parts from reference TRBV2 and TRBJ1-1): EPEVTQTPSHQVTQMGQEVILRCVPISNHLYFYWYRQILGQKVEFLVSFYNNEISEKSEIFDDQFSVERPDGSNFTLKIRSTKLEDSAMYFCASSEGRSEAFFGQGTRLTVV.